A selection of T cell receptor beta chains follows, all from one sample in a study of T cells in Graves' hyperthyroidism and ophthalmopathy. One entry per CDR3 protein results from TCRdb running MiXCR on the multiplex PCR reads. The repertoire holds roughly 500,000 distinct CDR3 sequences, with approximately 25% as singletons. Sample: blood. The receptors derive from a woman younger than 45 with Graves' ophthalmopathy. Both conserved end residues are trimmed from each CDR3. Each record gives: J gene, V gene, CDR3 protein.

j_call: TRBJ1-1
v_call: TRBV12-3/TRBV12-4
cdr3_aa: ASSLVQTELGDTEAF

j_call: TRBJ1-1
v_call: TRBV6-1
cdr3_aa: ASSVSETEAF

j_call: TRBJ2-5
v_call: TRBV12-3/TRBV12-4
cdr3_aa: ASSQDRGETQY

j_call: TRBJ1-5
v_call: TRBV5-1
cdr3_aa: ASRPGTEGNQPQH

j_call: TRBJ1-1
v_call: TRBV12-3/TRBV12-4
cdr3_aa: ASSYRQTTMNTEAF

j_call: TRBJ1-1
v_call: TRBV19
cdr3_aa: ASTDRGPIEAF

j_call: TRBJ1-2
v_call: TRBV14
cdr3_aa: ASSQAGSGYGYT

j_call: TRBJ1-3
v_call: TRBV12-3/TRBV12-4
cdr3_aa: ASSLSLSGNTIY

j_call: TRBJ2-5
v_call: TRBV6-1
cdr3_aa: ASSQGLAGGSQY

j_call: TRBJ1-6
v_call: TRBV6-1
cdr3_aa: ASSPRTGFNSPLH

j_call: TRBJ1-5
v_call: TRBV6-2/TRBV6-3
cdr3_aa: ASSQSKDSRNQPQH

j_call: TRBJ2-5
v_call: TRBV25-1
cdr3_aa: ASSEWGGGKEETQY

j_call: TRBJ2-7
v_call: TRBV9
cdr3_aa: ASSPAGQGGYEQY

j_call: TRBJ2-2
v_call: TRBV4-1
cdr3_aa: ASSPSEGFAGELF

j_call: TRBJ2-3
v_call: TRBV12-3/TRBV12-4
cdr3_aa: ASSFRTPPDTQY

j_call: TRBJ2-5
v_call: TRBV24-1
cdr3_aa: ATSDFNRLNQETQY

j_call: TRBJ1-5
v_call: TRBV19
cdr3_aa: ASSRLDGGSNQPQH

j_call: TRBJ1-2
v_call: TRBV25-1
cdr3_aa: ASSEPGTDGYT

j_call: TRBJ1-5
v_call: TRBV6-1
cdr3_aa: ASSEMSNQPQH

j_call: TRBJ1-2
v_call: TRBV6-1
cdr3_aa: ASSENLGGYT

j_call: TRBJ2-5
v_call: TRBV20-1
cdr3_aa: SARDLRLAGGMTQY

j_call: TRBJ1-5
v_call: TRBV6-2/TRBV6-3
cdr3_aa: ASSPLLPGGYSNQPQH

j_call: TRBJ1-5
v_call: TRBV5-6
cdr3_aa: ASSLGTGYQPQH

j_call: TRBJ1-1
v_call: TRBV20-1
cdr3_aa: SASETQKTEAF

j_call: TRBJ2-7
v_call: TRBV30
cdr3_aa: AWSYSGDSYEQY

j_call: TRBJ1-2
v_call: TRBV13
cdr3_aa: ASSVTGLPNYGYT

j_call: TRBJ2-7
v_call: TRBV7-2
cdr3_aa: ASSLGAGGRYEQY